This T cell receptor (beta chain) was captured by sequencing in a study of OX40 agonist ivuxolimab in advanced cancers. With respect to the entire study: Ivuxolimab was an agonistic, fully human IgG2 monoclonal antibody directed against OX40 (CD134), a costimulatory receptor. Intravenous ivuxolimab was administered to patients every 2 weeks at six dose levels: 0.01, 0.1, 0.3, 1.5, 3 and 10 mg/kg. Among the 52 dose-escalation patients, about 20 had hepatocellular carcinoma, approximately 15 melanoma, 9 renal cell carcinoma and 9 head and neck cancer. The dose-escalation cohort was approximately 83% male with a mean age of about 65 years, ranging from roughly 23 to 90. Patients were allowed to have had prior anti-PD-1, anti-PD-L1 or anti-CTLA-4 therapy, and approximately 40% of the dose-escalation patients had previously received checkpoint inhibitors. Partial responses occurred in three dose-escalation patients: two with cutaneous melanoma and one with hepatocellular carcinoma. The purpose of peripheral TCRbeta sequencing was to test whether ivuxolimab changed TCR sequence diversity and led to clonal T-cell expansion. The paper reports the monotherapy dose-escalation portion (N = 52 patients) of the phase I ivuxolimab trial. The paper's findings and limits, for the study overall: Low levels of normalized T-cell clonal expansion were also seen in some patients who did not respond. In the 0.1-3.0 mg/kg groups, partial responders were among the patients with the lowest normalized peripheral clonal expansion, particularly in CD8+ T cells. At doses of 0.1 to 3.0 mg/kg, clonal expansion of both CD4+ and CD8+ blood T cells was observed from baseline to week 6. The antigen specificity of the clonally expanded peripheral T cells was not determined. After ivuxolimab, more expanded clones were found on average in CD8+ T cells than in CD4+ T cells.

The trial excluded patients who had a history of autoimmune disease or who were on systemic immunosuppression. In every dose cohort, peripheral blood was drawn for TCR sequencing at baseline, cycle 4 day 1, and cycle 7 day 1. Samples were obtained from an open-label, multicenter, first-in-human phase I dose-escalation trial of ivuxolimab. Adults with locally advanced or metastatic melanoma, renal cell carcinoma, hepatocellular carcinoma or head and neck squamous cell carcinoma were enrolled in the trial. Before TCR sequencing, CD4+ and CD8+ T cells were separately sorted from peripheral blood. Genomic DNA was extracted from sorted cells for sequencing of the TCRbeta CDR3 region. TCRbeta CDR3 regions were sequenced using the immunoSEQ Assay. TCRdb re-hosts the immuneACCESS table, in-frame sequences only. Its copies lack some clones; in the studies checked, an unresolved V gene accounts for under half of them, and the cause for the rest is not known. The sample records about 110,000 clones, 90% of which are singletons. The ten largest make up roughly 0.5% of the sample.

From the germline V gene, CDR1 is ENHRY and CDR2 is SYGVKD. Germline trimming: 5 bases from V, 4 bases from J; junction bases outside gene matches: 10. Measured from the cysteine to the phenylalanine, the CDR3 is 18 residues long. Of all the DNA, just the CDR3 is kept, 54 bases in frame from base 1. Of note for this clone: The target of this receptor is not known. No base quality values were provided; no much bigger clone lies one nucleotide off.

The clonotype originates from an adult with an advanced solid tumor such as melanoma, head and neck, liver or kidney cancer. The source was CD4+ or CD8+ T cells sorted from blood, collected in a trial of the OX40 agonist ivuxolimab. This sequence uses TRBV10-3 and TRBJ2-2; TRBD2 aligns with 13 central bases. The CDR3: CAISLLAGGPMGTGELFF. The nucleotide sequence is TGTGCCATCAGTCTACTAGCGGGGGGGCCAATGGGCACCGGGGAGCTGTTTTTT.